The 32 T cell receptor beta chains in this list originate from one sample, sequenced in a study of shared clonotypes between healthy human individuals. TCRdb's table, derived via immunoSEQ multiplex PCR, lists solely in-frame clones and lacks some. The sample has 2 million to 3 million clones, roughly 93% seen once. Sequencing was done on a sample of naive CD4+ T cells from PBMCs. Subset of the sample: CD45RA+ positively selected. Receptors originate from a man aged 18 to 29 in good health. Some clones in this sample may be carry-over from other donors' samples.

V is TRBV6-6 and J is TRBJ2-3; perhaps TRBD2 as D (7 bases). V was cut by 2 bases and J by 2 bases, with 11 bases left in between. There are 15 residues in the CDR3. Looked up from germline, CDR1 is MNHNY and CDR2 is SVGAGI (reference sequence). CDR3 in DNA: TGTGCCAGCAGTTACGGGGGGGCGATCACAGATACGCAGTATTTT. Amino acid sequence: CASSYGGAITDTQYF.

The J gene is TRBJ2-1, the V gene TRBV7-9; no definite D call. V lost 0 bases to trimming and J lost 4 bases, with 4 bases between them. Germline V gene sequence: CDR1 SEHNR, CDR2 FQNEAQ (reference sequence). This CDR3 is 13 amino acids long. As DNA, the CDR3 is TGTGCCAGCAGCTTAGCCATGTACAATGAGCAGTTCTTC. Amino acid sequence: CASSLAMYNEQFF.

As for this clone: The same CDR3 is also encoded by other DNA sequences in this sample. This chain connects TRBV28 to TRBJ2-3, with 7 bases aligning to TRBD2. Trimming removed 5 bases from V and 4 bases from J; junction bases left unmatched: 6. CDR3 length: 14 residues. Germline CDR1 is MDHEN and CDR2 is SYDVKM. CDR3 nucleotide sequence: TGTGCCAGCAGTCCGGGCGGGGGATCAGATACGCAGTATTTT. It translates to CASSPGGGSDTQYF.

A single count supports this clone. The chain combines TRBV7-2 with TRBJ1-2; D gene unclear. Germline V gene sequence: CDR1 SGHTA, CDR2 FQGNSA. The germline V and J ends were trimmed by 0 bases and 4 bases, with 9 bases remaining between them. The length of the CDR3 is 14 residues. The CDR3 DNA follows: TGTGCCAGCAGCTTAGCGAAACTCATCTATGGCTACACCTTC. It translates to CASSLAKLIYGYTF.

The V call is TRBV5-1, the J call TRBJ2-3; 9 nucleotides align to TRBD2. Germline CDR1 and CDR2: SGHRS and YFSETQ. V shed 4 bases, J shed 3 bases, and the junction held 12 bases outside the gene matches. CDR3 length equals 17 residues. CDR3 loop: CASSPTGSGRRTDTQYF. CDR3 coding DNA: TGCGCCAGCAGCCCCACGGGGAGCGGGAGGAGGACAGATACGCAGTATTTT.

The rearrangement links TRBV5-1 to TRBJ2-1, with TRBD2 matching 9 bases. Per germline, CDR1 SGHRS and CDR2 YFSETQ. Trimming cost V 8 bases and J 1 base; bases outside gene matches: 7. The length of the CDR3 is 15 residues. The DNA for the CDR3 is TGCGCCAGTCAGCGGGAGGAGAGTTCCTACAATGAGCAGTTCTTC. This codes for CASQREESSYNEQFF.

The chain is built from TRBV10-3 and TRBJ2-1; no reliable D call. Germline V gene sequence: CDR1 ENHRY, CDR2 SYGVKD. CDR3 length: 14 residues. Trimming left V 2 bases short and J 9 bases short, with 14 bases between. Here the CDR3 reads CAISETANIGEQFF. DNA for the CDR3: TGTGCCATCAGTGAGACTGCCAATATAGGTGAGCAGTTCTTC.

This clone has a single count. The gene calls are TRBV6-5 and TRBJ2-7; D unclear. CDR3 length: 15 amino acids. Germline CDR1 and CDR2: MNHEY and SVGAGI. The V end was cut by 7 bases, the J end by 6 bases, with 22 bases between. CDR3 in amino acids: CASTRSGLDLGEQYF. The CDR3 nucleotides read TGTGCCAGCACCCGGAGTGGGCTAGACTTGGGCGAGCAGTACTTC.

This clone appeared once. V and J are TRBV9 and TRBJ2-3; 10 nucleotides match TRBD2. V was clipped by 4 bases and J by 3 bases; unmatched bases: 2. The CDR3 is 14 amino acids. The germline gives CDR1 SGDLS, CDR2 YYNGEE. CDR3 residues: CASSKLAGTDTQYF. CDR3 coding DNA: TGTGCCAGCAGCAAACTAGCGGGAACAGATACGCAGTATTTT.

The chain employs TRBV10-1 and TRBJ2-7; TRBD2 matches at 7 bases. V trimming: 4 bases; J trimming: 6 bases; junction bases outside the gene matches: 6. Germline loops: CDR1 WNHNN, CDR2 SYGVQD (reference sequence). The length of the CDR3 is 13 residues. The CDR3 bases are TGCGCCAGCAGTGGACTAGCAGACGGCGAGCAGTACTTC. Amino acid sequence: CASSGLADGEQYF.

J is TRBJ1-2 and V is TRBV29-1; possibly TRBD1 for D (6 bases). V lost 4 bases and J lost 6, with 18 bases in between. This CDR3 contains 14 residues. Germline CDR1 SQVTM, CDR2 ANQGSEA. CDR3 coding DNA: TGCAGCGTTGGTGCCCCGTGGGGGCAGGATGGCTACACCTTC. Amino acids: CSVGAPWGQDGYTF.

The chain joins TRBV30 to TRBJ1-1; D gene uncertain. CDR1 and CDR2 from the germline V gene are GTSNPN and SVGIG (reference sequence). The CDR3 is made up of 13 amino acids. V lost 4 bases and J 4 bases, leaving 13 bases between the germline ends. CDR3: CAWKRWDGTEAFF. CDR3 DNA sequence: TGTGCCTGGAAACGGTGGGATGGCACTGAAGCTTTCTTT.

The gene calls are TRBV6-1 and TRBJ2-7; 9 nucleotides align to TRBD1. After removal of 8 bases from V and 2 bases from J, the junction contained 10 bases not matched to a gene. The CDR3 is 15 amino acids. Germline assignment: CDR1 MNHNS and CDR2 SASEGT. This chain's CDR3 is CASRRPGTGPYEQYF. The CDR3 DNA follows: TGTGCCAGCCGCCGCCCAGGGACAGGGCCCTACGAGCAGTACTTC.

This chain links TRBV4-1 with TRBJ1-2; 12 bases are a match to TRBD1. The CDR3 covers 17 residues. Germline assignment: CDR1 MGHRA and CDR2 YSYEKL. With V trimmed by 0 bases and J by 7 bases, 9 bases remained unmatched. This chain's CDR3 is CASSQEGTGGFGAGYTF. As DNA, the CDR3 is TGCGCCAGCAGCCAAGAGGGGACAGGGGGCTTCGGGGCTGGCTACACCTTC.

Comments on this clone: Other DNA sequences in the sample encode the same CDR3. V and J are TRBV9 and TRBJ2-5; D remains ambiguous. The CDR3 consists of 13 residues. CDR1 SGDLS and CDR2 YYNGEE come from the germline V gene. V dropped 0 bases and J dropped 0 bases, with 3 bases sitting between them. CDR3 sequence (DNA): TGTGCCAGCAGCGTAGCGGACCAAGAGACCCAGTACTTC. Its protein is CASSVADQETQYF.

The chain links TRBV11-2 to TRBJ1-2; tentative D call: TRBD1 (5 bases). Germline loops: CDR1 SGHAT, CDR2 FQNNGV. Trimming took 3 bases from V and 1 from J, leaving 9 bases between them. There are 14 residues in the CDR3. The CDR3 protein is CASSFGGGNYGYTF. DNA for the CDR3: TGTGCCAGCAGCTTTGGCGGGGGTAACTATGGCTACACCTTC.

The CDR3 reads CASSFPQDTQYF. CDR3 nucleotide sequence: TGTGCCAGCAGTTTTCCTCAAGATACGCAGTATTTT. The chain uses TRBV28 and TRBJ2-3; D is unresolved. CDR3 length equals 12 residues. CDR1 and CDR2 from the germline V gene are MDHEN and SYDVKM. V was trimmed by 3 bases and J by 5 bases, leaving 6 bases between them.

This chain connects TRBV5-1 to TRBJ2-7; TRBD2 matches at 8 bases. Looked up from germline, CDR1 is SGHRS and CDR2 is YFSETQ. The CDR3 totals 17 residues. Trimming cost V 4 bases and J 5 bases; bases outside gene matches: 17. The CDR3: CASSQGGGSGTFHEQYF. In DNA form, the CDR3 reads TGCGCCAGCAGCCAGGGCGGTGGTAGCGGGACTTTCCACGAGCAGTACTTC.

In this sample, this clone turned up once. The rearrangement joins TRBV29-1 to TRBJ2-1; tentative D call: TRBD1 (5 bases). The CDR3 extends over 13 amino acids. The V end was cut by 4 bases, the J end by 6 bases, with 13 bases between. Germline CDR1 reads SQVTM; CDR2 reads ANQGSEA. CDR3 region: CSVGRGRGNEQFF. In DNA, the CDR3 is TGCAGCGTTGGTAGGGGCAGAGGCAATGAGCAGTTCTTC.

This chain connects TRBV7-7 to TRBJ2-1, with 8 bases identical to TRBD2. Germline lookup yields CDR1 SSHAT and CDR2 FNYEAQ (reference sequence). The junction had 4 bases not matched to a gene; V was cut back by 4 bases and J by 2 bases. CDR3 size: 15 residues. The CDR3 nucleotides read TGTGCCAGCAGCTCGAGCGGGAGCCCCTACAATGAGCAGTTCTTC. Protein sequence: CASSSSGSPYNEQFF.

The V call is TRBV7-3, the J call TRBJ2-3, with D uncertain. Germline CDR1 SGHTA, CDR2 FQGTGA. This CDR3 spans 14 amino acids. Trimming pared 3 bases from V and 4 bases from J, leaving 11 bases between. The CDR3 spells CASSFALSADTQYF. CDR3 DNA sequence: TGTGCCAGCAGCTTTGCTCTCTCGGCAGATACGCAGTATTTT.

The chain recombines TRBV28 with TRBJ1-1, with 9 nucleotides matching TRBD1. The V gene end was trimmed by 3 bases and the J gene end by 5 bases; junction bases not matched to a gene: 16. Germline-derived CDR1 and CDR2 are MDHEN and SYDVKM. CDR3 length: 18 amino acids. The CDR3 DNA follows: TGTGCCAGCAGTTTTGGGACCGGACAGGGGTTTGGAAGAACTGAAGCTTTCTTT. Protein: CASSFGTGQGFGRTEAFF.

This clone was observed a single time. The chain employs TRBV28 and TRBJ2-1; D call uncertain. The CDR3 runs 14 residues. CDR1 is MDHEN, CDR2 SYDVKM, per germline. The V end lost 3 bases, the J end lost 9 bases, and 15 bases lay between the germline ends. The CDR3 reads CASSLRLKSGEQFF. DNA of the CDR3: TGTGCCAGCAGTTTGCGGCTCAAAAGTGGTGAGCAGTTCTTC.

This chain links TRBV28 with TRBJ1-5; TRBD1 might be the D (6 bases). The germline V and J ends were trimmed by 5 bases and 7 bases, with 15 bases remaining between them. Per the germline V gene, CDR1 is MDHEN and CDR2 is SYDVKM. This CDR3 has 14 amino acids. The DNA for the CDR3 is TGTGCCAGCAGTCCGGTCGGGGGGCTACAGCCCCAGCATTTT. Encoded protein: CASSPVGGLQPQHF. Full variable domain (outside the CDR3, taken from reference TRBV28 and TRBJ1-5): DVKVTQSSRYLVKRTGEKVFLECVQDMDHENMFWYRQDPGLGLRLIYFSYDVKMKEKGDIPEGYSVSREKKERFSLILESASTNQTSMYLCASSPVGGLQPQHFGDGTRLSIL.

The chain couples TRBV6-6 to TRBJ2-1; D could derive from TRBD1 or TRBD2 (5 bases each). Germline V CDR1 and CDR2: MNHNY, SVGAGI (reference sequence). The CDR3 has 13 amino acids. V dropped 6 bases and J dropped 8 bases, with 14 bases sitting between them. The CDR3 loop reads CASRGPRLDEQFF. DNA of the CDR3: TGTGCCAGCAGGGGACCCAGGCTGGATGAGCAGTTCTTC.

The chain links TRBV5-1 to TRBJ2-1; D is ambiguous. This CDR3 comprises 12 residues. Germline V CDR1 and CDR2: SGHRS, YFSETQ. V lost 0 bases and J lost 6, with 4 bases in between. CDR3 sequence (DNA): TGCGCCAGCAGCTTGGCCTTCAATGAGCAGTTCTTC. Translation: CASSLAFNEQFF. Looking up the rest from reference TRBV5-1 and TRBJ2-1 gives the full variable domain: KAGVTQTPRYLIKTRGQQVTLSCSPISGHRSVSWYQQTPGQGLQFLFEYFSETQRNKGNFPGRFSGRQFSNSRSEMNVSTLELGDSALYLCASSLAFNEQFFGPGTRLTVL.

As to this clone: At one boundary the junction diverges from the germline segment, which might be a read error. V gene TRBV10-3 combines with J gene TRBJ1-1; D is perhaps TRBD1 (6 bases). The CDR3 consists of 14 residues. Looked up from germline, CDR1 is ENHRY and CDR2 is SYGVKD. In DNA, the CDR3 is TGTGCCAGCAGTTACGACCGGAGGGGGACTGAAGCTTTCTTT. Protein product: CASSYDRRGTEAFF.

The chain has TRBV18 and TRBJ1-4, with a weak D call TRBD1 (5 bases). The CDR3 covers 16 residues. V was shortened by 2 bases and J by 1 base, with 11 bases between the two germline ends. Germline V gene sequence: CDR1 KGHSH, CDR2 LQKENI. This CDR3 reads CASSPIRGITNEKLFF. The CDR3 nucleotides are TGTGCCAGCTCACCAATTCGGGGCATAACTAATGAAAAACTGTTTTTT.

The chain couples TRBV7-9 to TRBJ2-5, with 8 bases aligning to TRBD1. CDR1 SEHNR and CDR2 FQNEAQ come from the germline V gene (reference sequence). V was pared by 5 bases and J by 5 bases, with 4 bases of the junction left unmatched. The CDR3 sequence is 13 residues long. This CDR3 reads CASSGQGRETQYF. The CDR3, as DNA: TGTGCCAGCAGCGGACAGGGTCGGGAGACCCAGTACTTC.

Comments on this clone: Other DNA sequences in this specimen translate into the identical CDR3. The chain has TRBV5-1 and TRBJ2-3; D ambiguous. The CDR3 extends over 13 amino acids. Germline CDR1 SGHRS, CDR2 YFSETQ. Trimming cost V 0 bases and J 4 bases, with 6 bases left between them. DNA for the CDR3: TGCGCCAGCAGCTTGGGCCCGCCAGATACGCAGTATTTT. Residues: CASSLGPPDTQYF.

This clone was recorded only once. The chain has TRBV6-1 and TRBJ1-1; no firm D call. Germline CDR1 and CDR2: MNHNS and SASEGT. The V end was cut by 5 bases, the J end by 3 bases, with 4 bases between. This CDR3 spans 11 amino acids. This CDR3 is CASSSDTEAFF. The CDR3, as DNA: TGTGCCAGCAGTAGTGACACTGAAGCTTTCTTT.

CDR3 loop: CASSFPSSSYNEQFF. CDR3 nucleotide sequence: TGTGCCAGCAGCTTTCCGTCCAGCTCCTACAATGAGCAGTTCTTC. The rearrangement joins TRBV5-5 to TRBJ2-1; no clear D gene. This CDR3 has 15 amino acids. Looked up from germline, CDR1 is SGHKS and CDR2 is YYEKEE (reference sequence). V was shortened by 2 bases and J by 0 bases, with 9 bases between the two germline ends. Looking up the rest from reference TRBV5-5 and TRBJ2-1 gives the full variable domain: DAGVTQSPTHLIKTRGQQVTLRCSPISGHKSVSWYQQVLGQGPQFIFQYYEKEERGRGNFPDRFSARQFPNYSSELNVNALLLGDSALYLCASSFPSSSYNEQFFGPGTRLTVL.